The 8 T cell receptor beta chains reported below all come from one sample, sequenced in a study of blood T cell repertoires in COVID-19. Assay: immunoSEQ multiplex PCR; the TCRdb copy retains only in-frame clones and omits some. This sample has about 160,000 clones, with around 82% found just once. The sequencing sample was made of PBMCs or T cells enriched from blood (not recorded which). The receptors originated from a man between 60 and 70 years old who had recovered from COVID-19.

The chain recombines TRBV2 with TRBJ2-1; 14 nucleotides agree with TRBD2. The V and J ends lost 6 bases and 2 bases, in that order; junction bases with no gene match: 6. Looked up from germline, CDR1 is SNHLY and CDR2 is FYNNEI. This CDR3 is 17 amino acids long. In nucleotides, the CDR3 is TGTGCCAGCAGGACTAGCGGGGGGGCGGGGCCCTACAATGAGCAGTTCTTC. Protein product: CASRTSGGAGPYNEQFF. The full variable domain, completed using reference TRBV2 and TRBJ2-1, is EPEVTQTPSHQVTQMGQEVILRCVPISNHLYFYWYRQILGQKVEFLVSFYNNEISEKSEIFDDQFSVERPDGSNFTLKIRSTKLEDSAMYFCASRTSGGAGPYNEQFFGPGTRLTVL.

Note on this clone: A read error may account for a junction end that differs from germline. The chain combines TRBV30 with TRBJ2-1, with a possible D match to TRBD2 (6 bases). CDR1 is GTSNPN, CDR2 SVGIG, per germline (reference sequence). The CDR3 consists of 14 residues. This CDR3 reads CAWTGDAGRLSTLF. Written as DNA, the CDR3 is TGTGCCTGGACGGGAGACGCAGGCCGCTTAAGCACCCTCTTC.

This sequence joins TRBV27 and TRBJ2-7, with D possibly TRBD2 on 5 matching bases. The CDR3 sequence is 15 residues long. V lost 5 bases and J lost 5, with 19 bases in between. Germline V gene sequence: CDR1 MNHEY, CDR2 SMNVEV (reference sequence). The CDR3 loop reads CASSRGSFSGHEQYF. CDR3 DNA: TGTGCCAGCAGTAGAGGGAGTTTTTCTGGTCACGAGCAGTACTTC.

The V gene is TRBV7-2, the J gene TRBJ1-6; 8 positions agree with TRBD1. The CDR3 covers 14 residues. V shed 5 bases, J shed 5 bases, and the junction held 2 bases outside the gene matches. Per germline, CDR1 SGHTA and CDR2 FQGNSA. CDR3 bases: TGTGCCAGCAGCAGGACAGGGAATAATTCACCCCTCCACTTT. Protein: CASSRTGNNSPLHF.

This clone was recorded a few times. The CDR3 protein is CATSELVFGTDTQYF. The CDR3 DNA reads as TGTGCCACCAGTGAACTAGTTTTCGGCACAGATACGCAGTATTTT. The chain carries TRBV24-1 and TRBJ2-3; D possibly corresponds to TRBD2 (5 bases). This CDR3 contains 15 residues. Germline lookup yields CDR1 KGHDR and CDR2 SFDVKD. V was clipped by 4 bases and J by 1 base, with 11 bases between them.

The genes are TRBV2 and TRBJ1-5; TRBD1 aligns across 7 bases. The CDR3 sequence is 14 residues long. In germline, CDR1 is SNHLY, CDR2 FYNNEI. Trimming cost V 6 bases and J 6 bases; bases outside gene matches: 8. CDR3 region: CASRRGGRSQPQHF. CDR3 DNA: TGTGCCAGCAGGAGAGGGGGCAGGAGTCAGCCCCAGCATTTT.

The genes are TRBV28 and TRBJ1-2, with no clear D. From germline, CDR1 is MDHEN and CDR2 SYDVKM. V lost 9 bases, J lost 3 bases, and 11 bases lay in between. This CDR3 is 12 amino acids long. The CDR3 region has the DNA TGTGCCAGTCAGCAGGCCCACTATGGCTACACCTTC. As protein: CASQQAHYGYTF.

The chain employs TRBV5-8 and TRBJ1-5; 7 bases are shared with TRBD1. Trimming removed 4 bases from V and 3 bases from J; junction bases left unmatched: 16. CDR3 length: 18 residues. The germline V gene has CDR1 SGHTS and CDR2 YDEGEE. In nucleotides, the CDR3 is TGTGCCAGCAGCCCATGGTACAGGGGAAACCGGGACAATCAGCCCCAGCATTTT. Residues: CASSPWYRGNRDNQPQHF.